The present entry profiles one TCR beta chain with its context. Its antigen specificity is not known. Base qualities are not provided; no much larger clone lies one nucleotide away. This sample is drawn from a study of a mutant IDH1 vaccine in newly diagnosed glioma (TCRdb year 2021). As for the study more broadly: The roughly 35 treated patients were around 62% male and roughly 38% female, with a mean age of around 40 years. Prior to enrollment, patients had been given standard therapy consisting of radiotherapy alone, temozolomide alone, or radiochemotherapy with temozolomide, with the combination given to most patients. Peripheral blood was drawn at six visits: V03 (baseline), V05, V07, V10, V12 and V13. Longitudinal TCRB deep sequencing was performed for approximately 24 treated patients wherever samples were available for exploratory analyses. Overall results and qualifications from the work: It was noted by the authors that analyses of patient blood samples could not be reproduced owing to sample limitations. Across multiple MHC alleles, vaccine-induced immune responses were seen in nearly 95% of patients. Selection of PBMC samples for TCRB deep sequencing was based on availability. Pseudoprogression appeared unrelated to alterations in the top peripheral T cell clonotypes detected by TCRB sequencing.

CDR1 SEHNR and CDR2 FQNEAQ were looked up in the germline V gene (reference sequence). V sheds 5 bases and J sheds 5 bases, leaving 12 bases between their ends. From cysteine to phenylalanine, the CDR3 is 13 amino acids long. Only the CDR3 DNA is retained, 39 bases long and in frame from the first base. The sample's time point label is to be understood as: baseline, week 1 (first vaccination visit). Reading the label with the study, this specimen's treatment or condition is: pre-vaccination baseline after standard-of-care therapy. The donors had newly diagnosed IDH1-mutant astrocytomas of WHO grade 3 or 4 that showed loss of nuclear ATRX. The samples were drawn from NOA16, a multicentre, single-arm, open-label phase I trial in Germany that tested a mutant IDH1 peptide vaccine in humans for the first time. Visit V03 blood draws served as the baseline sample for immunogenicity testing. The DNeasy Blood and Tissue Kit was used to extract genomic DNA from EDTA blood for TCRB sequencing.

Libraries were made using the immunoSEQ multiplex PCR assay. Rearranged TCR beta chain sequences were amplified using the hsTCRB Kit according to the manufacturer's protocol. An Illumina MiSeq was used to sequence the TCRB libraries. In the paper's pipeline: The proprietary platform of the kit vendor was used for demultiplexing, trimming and gene mapping. TCRdb stores this immuneACCESS table with in-frame sequences only. Part of the clones is absent; in the studies checked, under half of the shortfall reflects unresolved V genes, and no reason is known for the rest. That table supplies the V and J calls and clone size; D and trimming were determined from the DNA. This sample gives around 16,000 clones in total; around four fifths of them show up just once. 10% of the sample lies in the top ten.

The sample was PBMCs, taken from a glioma patient treated with radiotherapy, temozolomide or both. This chain is built from TRBV7-9 and TRBJ1-2, with the D segment identity uncertain. This TCR derives from a man aged 35 to 55 with glioma. The CDR3 region reads CASSRDREYGYTF. The DNA sequence reads TGTGCCAGCAGCCGCGATAGGGAGTATGGCTACACCTTC. Here the CDR3 is joined to the reference TRBV7-9 and TRBJ1-2 genes, and the full variable domain is: DTGVSQNPRHKITKRGQNVTFRCDPISEHNRLYWYRQTLGQGPEFLTYFQNEAQLEKSRLLSDRFSAERPKGSFSTLEIQRTEQGDSAMYLCASSRDREYGYTFGSGTRLTVV.